Presented here are 24 T cell receptor beta chains from one specimen sequenced in a study of blood T cell repertoires in COVID-19 (dated by TCRdb to the early 2020s). To prepare the library, the immunoSEQ multiplex PCR assay was applied. TCRdb retrieved this table from immuneACCESS and kept in-frame rearrangements only. Not all clones are present; in checked studies, unresolved V genes account for under half, and no reason is known for the remainder. This sample holds 250,000 to 400,000 clones; roughly 88% were observed only once. Jointly, the top ten make up 1.6% of the sample. Sequences were obtained from peripheral blood. The receptors were gathered from a woman in her thirties with COVID-19, enrolled during active disease.

The V gene is TRBV18, the J gene TRBJ1-2, with 8 bases fitting TRBD1. CDR3 length: 14 residues. Germline V gene lookup returns CDR1 KGHSH and CDR2 LQKENI. With 6 bases clipped from V and 8 bases from J, the junction kept 11 bases outside the gene matches. The CDR3 coding sequence is TGTGCCAGCTCGCGCGGACAGGGCCAAGGAGGCTACACCTTC. This sequence encodes CASSRGQGQGGYTF.

This chain joins TRBV4-3 and TRBJ1-5; unclear D gene. Germline loops: CDR1 LGHNA, CDR2 YSLEER. V was pared by 3 bases and J by 2 bases, with 11 bases between. The CDR3 covers 15 residues. The CDR3 DNA sequence: TGCGCCAGCAGCCAGCGCCAGGAGGGCAATCAGCCCCAGCATTTT. Its translation: CASSQRQEGNQPQHF.

This clone has only one observation. The chain links TRBV24-1 to TRBJ2-5, with D tentatively TRBD2 (5 bases). Germline CDR1 reads KGHDR; CDR2 reads SFDVKD. The CDR3 consists of 13 residues. Between the trimmed V and J ends, which lost 6 bases and 5 bases, there was a span of 12 bases. The DNA for the CDR3 is TGTGCCACCAGTAACATCGGGGTGGAGACCCAGTACTTC. It translates to CATSNIGVETQYF.

This rearrangement joins TRBV7-9 to TRBJ2-1; the D is unclear. V lost 2 bases to trimming and J lost 0 bases, with 5 bases between them. The germline gives CDR1 SEHNR, CDR2 FQNEAQ (reference sequence). This CDR3 contains 14 residues. CDR3 coding DNA: TGTGCCAGCAGCTTAACGAGCTCCTACAATGAGCAGTTCTTC. This encodes CASSLTSSYNEQFF. Using reference TRBV7-9 and TRBJ2-1 for the parts outside the CDR3, the full variable domain is DTGVSQNPRHKITKRGQNVTFRCDPISEHNRLYWYRQTLGQGPEFLTYFQNEAQLEKSRLLSDRFSAERPKGSFSTLEIQRTEQGDSAMYLCASSLTSSYNEQFFGPGTRLTVL.

This chain links TRBV28 with TRBJ2-2; 9 bases agree with TRBD2. Germline trimming cut 8 bases from V and 7 bases from J; bases unmatched to any gene: 8. CDR3 size: 14 residues. Germline V gives CDR1 MDHEN, CDR2 SYDVKM. CDR3 protein: CASRSRGGNGELFF. For the CDR3, the DNA is TGTGCCAGCCGCTCGCGGGGGGGGAACGGGGAGCTGTTTTTT.

The CDR3 nucleotides are TGTGCCAGCAGTTTTACAGGGGCGCGTCAGCCCCAGCATTTT. Translation: CASSFTGARQPQHF. This rearrangement joins TRBV27 to TRBJ1-5; 7 bases fit TRBD1. The CDR3 totals 14 residues. The germline gives CDR1 MNHEY, CDR2 SMNVEV (reference sequence). The V gene end was trimmed by 3 bases and the J gene end by 6 bases; junction bases not matched to a gene: 5.

J is TRBJ2-2 and V is TRBV18, with no clear D. The germline V gene has CDR1 KGHSH and CDR2 LQKENI. The CDR3 has 15 amino acids. The V end lost 1 base, the J end lost 5 bases, and 11 bases lay between the germline ends. This CDR3 is CASSPLVAGTGELFF. The CDR3 nucleotides are TGTGCCAGCTCACCACTTGTCGCAGGAACCGGGGAGCTGTTTTTT.

The chain couples TRBV3-1 (or the pseudogene TRBV3-2) to TRBJ2-5; 8 bases map to TRBD2. CDR3 length: 18 amino acids. Germline loops: CDR1 LGHDT, CDR2 YNNKEL (reference sequence). After removal of 0 bases from V and 4 bases from J, the junction contained 13 bases not matched to a gene. The CDR3 region is CASSQDPMGGLVGETQYF. CDR3 DNA: TGTGCCAGCAGCCAAGATCCCATGGGGGGACTAGTGGGAGAGACCCAGTACTTC.

Concerning this clone: This CDR3 is also generated by other DNA sequences in the sample. The chain links TRBV9 to TRBJ1-4, with TRBD1 identical over 8 bases. CDR3 length: 14 amino acids. The V gene end was trimmed by 2 bases and the J gene end by 5 bases; junction bases not matched to a gene: 2. Germline V gives CDR1 SGDLS, CDR2 YYNGEE. The chain's CDR3 is CASSVTGGNEKLFF. The CDR3 DNA is TGTGCCAGCAGCGTTACAGGGGGAAATGAAAAACTGTTTTTT.

The chain has TRBV4-1 and TRBJ2-2; D uncertain. With 1 base removed from V and 4 bases from J, the gap between germline ends came to 16 bases. The CDR3 extends over 17 amino acids. The V gene's germline CDR1 is MGHRA and CDR2 YSYEKL. The CDR3 DNA follows: TGCGCCAGCAGCCAAGTCGAGCAGGTCGAAGGCACCGGGGAGCTGTTTTTT. Its translation is CASSQVEQVEGTGELFF.

The chain recombines TRBV9 with TRBJ1-2; tentatively, D is TRBD1 (5 bases). CDR3 length equals 14 residues. Germline V gene lookup returns CDR1 SGDLS and CDR2 YYNGEE. V lost 0 bases and J 2 bases, leaving 8 bases between the germline ends. The DNA of the CDR3 is TGTGCCAGCAGCGTAGCGGCAGGGAACTATGGCTACACCTTC. Translating it yields CASSVAAGNYGYTF.

The V gene is TRBV7-2, the J gene TRBJ1-3; TRBD1 might be the D (5 bases). CDR3 size: 15 residues. Looked up from germline, CDR1 is SGHTA and CDR2 is FQGNSA. V lost 5 bases and J lost 2, with 13 bases in between. Here the CDR3 reads CASSQSSGAGNTIYF. The CDR3 DNA sequence: TGTGCCAGCAGCCAATCCTCGGGGGCTGGAAACACCATATATTTT.

The chain carries TRBV6-2 or TRBV6-3 and TRBJ1-4, with D uncertain. Looked up from germline, CDR1 is MNHEY and CDR2 is SVGEGT. The CDR3 covers 16 residues. Trimming cost V 5 bases and J 8 bases, with 21 bases left between them. CDR3 DNA sequence: TGTGCCAGCAGTACGGGATACACGAACTTAAGGGAAAAACTGTTTTTT. This sequence encodes CASSTGYTNLREKLFF.

The chain combines TRBV7-8 with TRBJ1-3; D not certain. The CDR3 runs 16 residues. CDR1 is SGHVS and CDR2 is FQNEAQ in the germline V gene. V dropped 0 bases and J dropped 0 bases, with 9 bases sitting between them. The CDR3 DNA reads TGTGCCAGCAGCTTAGCGAGGTGGATCTCTGGAAACACCATATATTTT. Residues: CASSLARWISGNTIYF.

CDR3 sequence: CASSPPGQGAGGYTF. As DNA, the CDR3 is TGTGCCAGCAGTCCACCGGGACAGGGGGCCGGTGGCTACACCTTC. The V gene is TRBV28, the J gene TRBJ1-2; 12 bases map to TRBD1. This CDR3 has 15 amino acids. V was pared by 5 bases and J by 7 bases, with 8 bases of the junction left unmatched. Germline V gives CDR1 MDHEN, CDR2 SYDVKM.

A remark on this clone: Germline is not matched at one junction end, which may reflect a read error. Other DNA sequences in the sample encode the same CDR3. The genes are TRBV2 and TRBJ2-2, with TRBD2 as a possible D gene (5 bases). The CDR3 is made up of 13 amino acids. Looked up from germline, CDR1 is SNHLY and CDR2 is FYNNEI. CDR3: CASSEHETGELFF. The CDR3 nucleotides read TGTGCCAGCAGTGAACACGAGACCGGGGAGTTGTTTTTT.

This clone was detected only once. The chain uses TRBV4-2 and TRBJ2-4; 7 nucleotides agree with TRBD2. The CDR3 length is 18 residues. Germline V lookup: CDR1 LGHNA, CDR2 YNFKEQ. With V trimmed by 0 bases and J by 6 bases, 14 bases remained unmatched. The CDR3: CASSQDGDLWGGRNIQYF. CDR3 DNA sequence: TGTGCCAGCAGCCAAGATGGGGACTTGTGGGGGGGACGAAACATTCAGTACTTC.

V usage is TRBV27 and J usage is TRBJ1-5; D is unresolved. The V end was cut by 3 bases, the J end by 9 bases, with 12 bases between. This CDR3 has 13 amino acids. Germline V lookup: CDR1 MNHEY, CDR2 SMNVEV (reference sequence). The CDR3 is CASSFSSGWPQHF. In nucleotides, the CDR3 is TGTGCCAGCAGTTTCTCTAGTGGGTGGCCCCAGCATTTT.

The rearrangement uses TRBV18 and TRBJ1-2; 12 bases are a match to TRBD1. Trimming at V came to 0 bases and at J to 7 bases, leaving 3 bases not matched to a gene. The CDR3 runs 15 residues. Germline CDR1 and CDR2: KGHSH and LQKENI. The CDR3 DNA follows: TGTGCCAGCTCACCACCGGGACAGGGGGCCGGTGGCTACACCTTC. The encoded protein is CASSPPGQGAGGYTF.

This clone has only a few counts. The chain links TRBV27 to TRBJ1-6; no reliable D call. Germline CDR1 and CDR2: MNHEY and SMNVEV (reference sequence). Trimming left V 6 bases short and J 9 bases short, with 15 bases between. The CDR3 spans 14 residues. As DNA, the CDR3 is TGTGCCAGCAGGTCGACACGGTTTAGTTCACCCCTCCACTTT. This translates into CASRSTRFSSPLHF.

The chain is built from TRBV11-2 and TRBJ2-2; 7 nucleotides line up with TRBD1. The CDR3 sequence is 15 residues long. Germline V gene data show CDR1 as SGHAT and CDR2 as FQNNGV. The V gene end was trimmed by 3 bases and the J gene end by 0 bases; junction bases not matched to a gene: 1. In DNA form, the CDR3 reads TGTGCCAGCAGCTTTGACAGGGCGAACACCGGGGAGCTGTTTTTT. The encoded protein is CASSFDRANTGELFF.

The rearrangement uses TRBV30 and TRBJ2-1; 12 bases agree with TRBD1. The CDR3 runs 15 residues. Germline loops: CDR1 GTSNPN, CDR2 SVGIG (reference sequence). The trim removed 0 bases at V and 5 bases at J, leaving 2 bases unmatched. CDR3 region: CAWSVGQGADNEQFF. Written as DNA, the CDR3 is TGTGCCTGGAGTGTGGGACAGGGGGCAGACAATGAGCAGTTCTTC.

The V call is TRBV28, the J call TRBJ2-7; D remains ambiguous. V was pared by 2 bases and J by 2 bases, with 16 bases between. This CDR3 is built from 16 residues. Germline V lookup: CDR1 MDHEN, CDR2 SYDVKM. The chain's CDR3 is CASSLNGGSGTYEQYF. The CDR3 DNA sequence: TGTGCCAGCAGTTTAAACGGTGGGTCAGGAACCTACGAGCAGTACTTC.

The chain recombines TRBV2 with TRBJ1-5; D unresolved. This CDR3 is 13 amino acids long. The V and J ends lost 4 bases and 1 base respectively, with 5 bases between them. CDR1 and CDR2 from the germline V gene are SNHLY and FYNNEI. Here the CDR3 DNA reads TGTGCCAGCAGTGGCCAGAGCAATCAGCCCCAGCATTTT. Translation: CASSGQSNQPQHF. Full variable domain (remainder filled in from reference TRBV2 and TRBJ1-5): EPEVTQTPSHQVTQMGQEVILRCVPISNHLYFYWYRQILGQKVEFLVSFYNNEISEKSEIFDDQFSVERPDGSNFTLKIRSTKLEDSAMYFCASSGQSNQPQHFGDGTRLSIL.